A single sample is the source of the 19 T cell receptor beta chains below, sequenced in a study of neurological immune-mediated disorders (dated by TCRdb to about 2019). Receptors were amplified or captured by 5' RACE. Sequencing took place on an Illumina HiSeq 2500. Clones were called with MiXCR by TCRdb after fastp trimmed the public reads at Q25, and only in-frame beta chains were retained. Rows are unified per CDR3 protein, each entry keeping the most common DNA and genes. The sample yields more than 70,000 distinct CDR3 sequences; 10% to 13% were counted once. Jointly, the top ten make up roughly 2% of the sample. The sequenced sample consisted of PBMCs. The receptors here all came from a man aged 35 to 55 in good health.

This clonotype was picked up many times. CDR3 DNA: TGTGCCAGCAGCTTGCAGGTCCTAGCTAACTATGGCTACACCTTC. Translated: CASSLQVLANYGYTF. The chain joins TRBV5-5 to TRBJ1-2, with D unclear. V dropped 1 base and J dropped 0 bases, with 10 bases sitting between them. The V gene's germline CDR1 is SGHKS and CDR2 YYEKEE (reference sequence). CDR3 length: 15 residues.

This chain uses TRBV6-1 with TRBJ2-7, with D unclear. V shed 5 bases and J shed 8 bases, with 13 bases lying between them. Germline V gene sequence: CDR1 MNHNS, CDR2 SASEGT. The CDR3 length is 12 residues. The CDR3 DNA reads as TGTGCCAGCAGTCTCCCCCTTGAGAAGCAGTACTTC. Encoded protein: CASSLPLEKQYF.

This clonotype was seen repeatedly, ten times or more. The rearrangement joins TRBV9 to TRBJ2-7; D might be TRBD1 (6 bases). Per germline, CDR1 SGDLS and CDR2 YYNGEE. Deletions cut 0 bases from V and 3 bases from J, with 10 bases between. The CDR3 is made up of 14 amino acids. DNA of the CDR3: TGTGCCAGCAGCGTAGGGCTGGACAGCTACGAGCAGTACTTC. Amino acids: CASSVGLDSYEQYF.

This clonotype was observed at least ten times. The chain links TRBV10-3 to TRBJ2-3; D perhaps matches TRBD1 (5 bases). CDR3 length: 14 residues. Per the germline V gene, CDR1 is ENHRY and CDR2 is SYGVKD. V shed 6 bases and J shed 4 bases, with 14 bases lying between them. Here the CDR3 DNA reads TGTGCCATCAGGGACACAAGGAGCGCAGATACGCAGTATTTT. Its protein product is CAIRDTRSADTQYF.

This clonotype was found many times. CDR3 nucleotides: TGTGCCAGCAGCTTAGCGGGGCCCTCCTACGAGCAGTACTTC. Its translation is CASSLAGPSYEQYF. V and J are TRBV11-2 and TRBJ2-7; D may correspond to TRBD1 or TRBD2 (5 bases each). V dropped 1 base and J dropped 0 bases, with 7 bases sitting between them. The CDR3 runs to 14 residues. Germline V lookup: CDR1 SGHAT, CDR2 FQNNGV. The full variable domain, with the rest looked up from reference TRBV11-2 and TRBJ2-7, is EAGVAQSPRYKIIEKRQSVAFWCNPISGHATLYWYQQILGQGPKLLIQFQNNGVVDDSQLPKDRFSAERLKGVDSTLKIQPAKLEDSAVYLCASSLAGPSYEQYFGPGTRLTVT.

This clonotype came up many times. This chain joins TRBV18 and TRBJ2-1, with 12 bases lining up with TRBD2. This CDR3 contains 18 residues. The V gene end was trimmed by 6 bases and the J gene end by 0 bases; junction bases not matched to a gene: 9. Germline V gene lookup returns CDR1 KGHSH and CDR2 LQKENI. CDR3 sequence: CASSPTRTSGTSYNEQFF. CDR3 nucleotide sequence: TGTGCCAGCTCTCCAACTCGGACTAGCGGGACCTCCTACAATGAGCAGTTCTTC.

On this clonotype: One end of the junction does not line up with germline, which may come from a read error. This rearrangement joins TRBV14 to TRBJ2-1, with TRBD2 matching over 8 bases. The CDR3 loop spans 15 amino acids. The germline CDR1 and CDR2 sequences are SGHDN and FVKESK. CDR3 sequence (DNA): TGTGCCAGCAGCCAAGAACTAGCGGCTTACAATGGGCAGTTCTTC. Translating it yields CASSQELAAYNGQFF.

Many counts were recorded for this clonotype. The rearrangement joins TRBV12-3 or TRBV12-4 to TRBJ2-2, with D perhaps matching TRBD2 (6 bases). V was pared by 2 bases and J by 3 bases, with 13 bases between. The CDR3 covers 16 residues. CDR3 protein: CASSLRGLLDTGELFF. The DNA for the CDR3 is TGTGCCAGCAGTTTAAGGGGACTCCTAGACACCGGGGAGCTGTTTTTT.

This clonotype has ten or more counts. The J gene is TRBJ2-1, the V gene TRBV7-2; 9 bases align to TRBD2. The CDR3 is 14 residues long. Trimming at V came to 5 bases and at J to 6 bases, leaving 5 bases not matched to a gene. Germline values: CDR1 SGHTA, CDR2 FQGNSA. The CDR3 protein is CASSPLAGFNEQFF. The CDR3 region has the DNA TGTGCCAGCAGCCCTCTAGCGGGATTCAATGAGCAGTTCTTC.

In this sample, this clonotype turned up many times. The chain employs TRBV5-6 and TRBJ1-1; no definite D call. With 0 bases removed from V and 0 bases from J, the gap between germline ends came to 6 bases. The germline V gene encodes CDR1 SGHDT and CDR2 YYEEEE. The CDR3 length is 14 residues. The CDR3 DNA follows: TGTGCCAGCAGCTTGGTAAAGATGAACACTGAAGCTTTCTTT. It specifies CASSLVKMNTEAFF.

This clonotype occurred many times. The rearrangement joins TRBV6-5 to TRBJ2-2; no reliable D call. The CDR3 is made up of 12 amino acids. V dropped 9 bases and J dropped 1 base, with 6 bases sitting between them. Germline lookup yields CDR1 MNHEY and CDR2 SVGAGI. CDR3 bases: TGTGCCAGGGGCGTGAACACCGGGGAGCTGTTTTTT. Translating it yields CARGVNTGELFF.

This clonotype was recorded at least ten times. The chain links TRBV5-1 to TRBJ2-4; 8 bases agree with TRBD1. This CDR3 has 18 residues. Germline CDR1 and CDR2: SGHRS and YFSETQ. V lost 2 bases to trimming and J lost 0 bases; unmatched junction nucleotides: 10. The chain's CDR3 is CASSFMTGAGGAKNIQYF. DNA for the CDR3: TGCGCCAGCAGCTTTATGACAGGGGCTGGGGGAGCCAAAAACATTCAGTACTTC.

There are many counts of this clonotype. For the CDR3, the DNA is TGTGCCAGCAGCTTAATCGGGACAACGACCTACGAGCAGTACTTC. This codes for CASSLIGTTTYEQYF. The chain combines TRBV7-3 with TRBJ2-7, with D possibly TRBD1 on 6 matching bases. Looked up from germline, CDR1 is SGHTA and CDR2 is FQGTGA. V lost 1 base and J lost 2, with 12 bases in between. This CDR3 comprises 15 residues.

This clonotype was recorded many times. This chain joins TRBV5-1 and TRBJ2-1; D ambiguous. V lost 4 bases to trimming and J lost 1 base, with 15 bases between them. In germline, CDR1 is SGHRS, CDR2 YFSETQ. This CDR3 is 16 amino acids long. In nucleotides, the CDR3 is TGCGCCAGCAGCCGCGTCTCAGGAGTATCCTACAATGAGCAGTTCTTC. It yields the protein CASSRVSGVSYNEQFF.

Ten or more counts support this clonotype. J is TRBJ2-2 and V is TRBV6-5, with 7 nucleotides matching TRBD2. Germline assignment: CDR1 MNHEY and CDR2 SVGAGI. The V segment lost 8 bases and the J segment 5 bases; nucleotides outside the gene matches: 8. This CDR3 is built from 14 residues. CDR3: CASAREALTGELFF. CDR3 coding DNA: TGTGCCAGCGCCCGGGAGGCCTTGACCGGGGAGCTGTTTTTT.

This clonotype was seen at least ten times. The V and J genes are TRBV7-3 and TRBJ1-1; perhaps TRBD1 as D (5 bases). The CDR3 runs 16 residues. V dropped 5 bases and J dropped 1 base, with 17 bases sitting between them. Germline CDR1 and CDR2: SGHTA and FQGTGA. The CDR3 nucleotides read TGTGCCAGCAGCCCACGAGGGGCCGAACAGAACACTGAAGCTTTCTTT. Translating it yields CASSPRGAEQNTEAFF.

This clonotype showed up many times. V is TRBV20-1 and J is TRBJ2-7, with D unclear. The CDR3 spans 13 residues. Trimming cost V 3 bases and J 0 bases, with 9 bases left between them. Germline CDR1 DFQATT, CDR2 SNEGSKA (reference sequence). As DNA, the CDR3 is TGCAGTGCTAGTCCCAGCGTCTCCTACGAGCAGTACTTC. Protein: CSASPSVSYEQYF.

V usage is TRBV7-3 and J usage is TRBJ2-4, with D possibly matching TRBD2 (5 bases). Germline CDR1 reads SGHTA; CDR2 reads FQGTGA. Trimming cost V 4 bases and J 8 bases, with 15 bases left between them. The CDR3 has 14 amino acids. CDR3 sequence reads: CASSSGDPGDIQYF. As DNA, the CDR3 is TGTGCCAGCAGCTCCGGGGATCCCGGGGACATTCAGTACTTC.

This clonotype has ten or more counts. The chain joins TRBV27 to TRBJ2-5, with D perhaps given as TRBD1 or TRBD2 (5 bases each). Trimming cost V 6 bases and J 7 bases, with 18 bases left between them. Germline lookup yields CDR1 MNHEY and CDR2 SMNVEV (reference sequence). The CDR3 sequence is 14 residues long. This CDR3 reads CASSPEDARGTQYF. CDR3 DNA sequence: TGTGCCAGCAGCCCCGAGGACGCGAGGGGGACCCAGTACTTC.